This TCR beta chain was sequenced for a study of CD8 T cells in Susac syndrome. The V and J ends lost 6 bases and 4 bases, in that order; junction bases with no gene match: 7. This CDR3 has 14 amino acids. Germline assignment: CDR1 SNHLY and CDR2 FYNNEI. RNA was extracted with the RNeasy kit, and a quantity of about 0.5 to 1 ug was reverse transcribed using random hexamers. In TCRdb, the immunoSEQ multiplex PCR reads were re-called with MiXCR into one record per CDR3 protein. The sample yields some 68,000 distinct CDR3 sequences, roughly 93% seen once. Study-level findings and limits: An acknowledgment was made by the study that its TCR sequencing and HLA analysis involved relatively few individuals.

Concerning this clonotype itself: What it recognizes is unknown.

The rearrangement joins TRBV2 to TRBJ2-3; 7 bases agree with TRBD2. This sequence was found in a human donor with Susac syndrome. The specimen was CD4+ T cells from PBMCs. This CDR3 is CASSWTSSADTQYF. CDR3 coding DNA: TGTGCCAGCAGCTGGACTAGTAGTGCAGATACGCAGTATTTT.